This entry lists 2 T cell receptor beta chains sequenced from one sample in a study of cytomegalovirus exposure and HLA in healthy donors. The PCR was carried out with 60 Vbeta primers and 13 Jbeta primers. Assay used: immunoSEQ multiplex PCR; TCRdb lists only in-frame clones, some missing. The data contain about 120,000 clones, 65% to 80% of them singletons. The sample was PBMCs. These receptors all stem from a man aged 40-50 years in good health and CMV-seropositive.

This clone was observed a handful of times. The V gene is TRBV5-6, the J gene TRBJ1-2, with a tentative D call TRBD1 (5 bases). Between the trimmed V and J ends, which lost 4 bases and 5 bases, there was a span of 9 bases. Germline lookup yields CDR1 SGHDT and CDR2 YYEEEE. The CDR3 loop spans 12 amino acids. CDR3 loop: CASSTTEYGYTF. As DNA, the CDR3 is TGTGCCAGCAGCACGACAGAGTATGGCTACACCTTC.

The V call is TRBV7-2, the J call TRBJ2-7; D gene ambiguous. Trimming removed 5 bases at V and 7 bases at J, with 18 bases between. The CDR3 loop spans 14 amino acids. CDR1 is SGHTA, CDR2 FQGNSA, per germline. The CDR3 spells CASSQGRPPREQYF. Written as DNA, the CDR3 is TGTGCCAGCAGCCAAGGTAGGCCCCCGAGGGAGCAGTACTTC. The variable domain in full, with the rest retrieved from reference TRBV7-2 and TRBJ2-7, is GAGVSQSPSNKVTEKGKDVELRCDPISGHTALYWYRQSLGQGLEFLIYFQGNSAPDKSGLPSDRFSAERTGGSVSTLTIQRTQQEDSAVYLCASSQGRPPREQYFGPGTRLTVT.